This T cell receptor (beta chain) was sequenced for a study of blood T cell repertoires in COVID-19. The wider study: Sites across the United States, Italy and Spain contributed samples from acute and convalescent COVID-19. T cells, B-cell-depleted T cells, or PBMCs supplied cDNA or gDNA.

Source study methods: The assay estimated nucleated cells by amplifying reference gene primers. Some clones are missing from TCRdb's copy, which holds only in-frame ones; the method was immunoSEQ multiplex PCR. V and J calls and clone size are as listed in that table; D and trimming were resolved from the DNA. The sample consists of under 300,000 clones, 82% of them appearing once. Per the germline V gene, CDR1 is SGHTA and CDR2 is FQGNSA. CDR3 size: 15 residues. J gave up 6 bases and V 5 bases, and 11 bases lay outside the gene matches. V gene TRBV7-2 combines with J gene TRBJ2-7, with TRBD1 matching 9 bases. This TCR was sampled from a woman aged 18-30 years with acute or convalescent COVID-19. The sequencing input was peripheral blood. This CDR3 reads CASSLGDRDYSEQYF. DNA for the CDR3: TGTGCCAGCAGCCTAGGGGACAGGGATTACAGCGAGCAGTACTTC. The full variable domain, its missing parts supplied by reference TRBV7-2 and TRBJ2-7, is GAGVSQSPSNKVTEKGKDVELRCDPISGHTALYWYRQSLGQGLEFLIYFQGNSAPDKSGLPSDRFSAERTGGSVSTLTIQRTQQEDSAVYLCASSLGDRDYSEQYFGPGTRLTVT.